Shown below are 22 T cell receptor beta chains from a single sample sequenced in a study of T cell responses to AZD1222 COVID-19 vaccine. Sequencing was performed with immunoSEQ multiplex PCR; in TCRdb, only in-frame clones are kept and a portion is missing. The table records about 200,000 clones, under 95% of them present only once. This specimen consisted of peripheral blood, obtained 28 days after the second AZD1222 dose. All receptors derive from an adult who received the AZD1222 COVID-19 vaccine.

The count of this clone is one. The CDR3 loop reads CASREQGITNEKLFF. The CDR3 nucleotides read TGCGCCAGCAGGGAACAGGGGATAACTAATGAAAAACTGTTTTTT. The J gene is TRBJ1-4, the V gene TRBV5-1; 7 nucleotides align to TRBD1. Germline CDR1 reads SGHRS; CDR2 reads YFSETQ. CDR3 length: 15 amino acids. Germline trimming cut 5 bases from V and 1 base from J; bases unmatched to any gene: 5.

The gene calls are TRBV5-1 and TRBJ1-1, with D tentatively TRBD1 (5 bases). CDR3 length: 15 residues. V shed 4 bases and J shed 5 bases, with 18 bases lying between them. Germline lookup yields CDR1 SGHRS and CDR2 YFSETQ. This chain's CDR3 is CASSRLGDVGTEAFF. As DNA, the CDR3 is TGCGCCAGCAGCCGGTTGGGGGATGTAGGAACTGAAGCTTTCTTT.

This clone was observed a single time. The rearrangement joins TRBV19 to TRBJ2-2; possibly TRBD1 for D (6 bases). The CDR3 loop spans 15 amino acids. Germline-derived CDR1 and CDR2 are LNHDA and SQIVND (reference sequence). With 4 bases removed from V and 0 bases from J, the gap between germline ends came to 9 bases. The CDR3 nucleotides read TGTGCCAGTAGTACCCAGGGGTCGAACACCGGGGAGCTGTTTTTT. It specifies CASSTQGSNTGELFF. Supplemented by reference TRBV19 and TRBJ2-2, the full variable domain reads DGGITQSPKYLFRKEGQNVTLSCEQNLNHDAMYWYRQDPGQGLRLIYYSQIVNDFQKGDIAEGYSVSREKKESFPLTVTSAQKNPTAFYLCASSTQGSNTGELFFGEGSRLTVL.

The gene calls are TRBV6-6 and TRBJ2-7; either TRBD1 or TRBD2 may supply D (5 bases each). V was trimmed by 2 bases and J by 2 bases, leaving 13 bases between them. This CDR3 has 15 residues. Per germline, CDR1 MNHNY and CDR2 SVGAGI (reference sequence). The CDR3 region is CASSYGPGSPYEQYF. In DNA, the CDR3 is TGTGCCAGCAGTTACGGGCCAGGGAGTCCCTACGAGCAGTACTTC.

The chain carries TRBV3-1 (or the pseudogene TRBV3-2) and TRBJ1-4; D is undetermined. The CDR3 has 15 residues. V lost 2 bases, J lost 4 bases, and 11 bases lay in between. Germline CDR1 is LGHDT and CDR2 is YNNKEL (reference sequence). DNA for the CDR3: TGTGCCAGCAGCCAACCTGGCAGCTTTAATGAAAAACTGTTTTTT. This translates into CASSQPGSFNEKLFF.

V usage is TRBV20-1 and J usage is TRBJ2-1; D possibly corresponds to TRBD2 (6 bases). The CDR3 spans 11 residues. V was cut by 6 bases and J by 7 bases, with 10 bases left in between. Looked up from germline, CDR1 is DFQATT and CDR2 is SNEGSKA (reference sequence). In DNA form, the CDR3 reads TGCAGTGCCCCACTAGCTAATGAGCAGTTCTTC. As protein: CSAPLANEQFF.

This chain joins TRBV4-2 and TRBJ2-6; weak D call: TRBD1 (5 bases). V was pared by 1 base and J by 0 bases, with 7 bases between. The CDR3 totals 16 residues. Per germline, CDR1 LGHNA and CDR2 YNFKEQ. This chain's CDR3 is CASSQGQPSGANVLTF. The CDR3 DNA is TGTGCCAGCAGCCAAGGACAGCCCTCTGGGGCCAACGTCCTGACTTTC.

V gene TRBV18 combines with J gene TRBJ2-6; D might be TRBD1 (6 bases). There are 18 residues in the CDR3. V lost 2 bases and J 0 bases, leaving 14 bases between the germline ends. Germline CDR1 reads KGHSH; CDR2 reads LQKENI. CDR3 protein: CASSPTGQSSSGANVLTF. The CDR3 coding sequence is TGTGCCAGCTCACCAACAGGACAGTCAAGCTCTGGGGCCAACGTCCTGACTTTC.

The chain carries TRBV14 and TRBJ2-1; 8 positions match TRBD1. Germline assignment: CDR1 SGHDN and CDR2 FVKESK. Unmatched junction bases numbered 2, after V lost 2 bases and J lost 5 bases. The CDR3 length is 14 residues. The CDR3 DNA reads TGTGCCAGCAGCCAACGGACAGGGAACAATGAGCAGTTCTTC. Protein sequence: CASSQRTGNNEQFF.

The chain's CDR3 is CASSRAGTVNTEAFF. DNA of the CDR3: TGCGCCAGCAGCCGTGCCGGGACAGTGAACACTGAAGCTTTCTTT. The chain links TRBV4-3 to TRBJ1-1, with 7 bases identical to TRBD1. The trim removed 4 bases at V and 0 bases at J, leaving 5 bases unmatched. This CDR3 contains 15 residues. CDR1 is LGHNA, CDR2 YSLEER, per germline.

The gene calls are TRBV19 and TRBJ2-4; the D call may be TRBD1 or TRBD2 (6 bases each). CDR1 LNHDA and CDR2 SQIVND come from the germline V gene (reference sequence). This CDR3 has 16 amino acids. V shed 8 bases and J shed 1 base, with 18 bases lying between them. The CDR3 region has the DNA TGTGCCAGTTCGGACTACAGGGTGGGGGCCAAAAACATTCAGTACTTC. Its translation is CASSDYRVGAKNIQYF.

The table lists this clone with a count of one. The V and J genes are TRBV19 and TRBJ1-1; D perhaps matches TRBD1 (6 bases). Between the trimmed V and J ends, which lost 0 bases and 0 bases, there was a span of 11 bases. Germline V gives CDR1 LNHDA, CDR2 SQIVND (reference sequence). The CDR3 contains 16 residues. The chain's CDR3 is CASSIETGQMNTEAFF. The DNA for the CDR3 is TGTGCCAGTAGTATAGAGACCGGACAGATGAACACTGAAGCTTTCTTT.

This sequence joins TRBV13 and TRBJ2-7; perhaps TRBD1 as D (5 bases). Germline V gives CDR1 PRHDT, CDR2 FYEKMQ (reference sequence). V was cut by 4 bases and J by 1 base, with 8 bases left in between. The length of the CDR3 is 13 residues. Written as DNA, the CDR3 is TGTGCCAGCAGCTCCGACAGATCCTACGAGCAGTACTTC. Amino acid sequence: CASSSDRSYEQYF.

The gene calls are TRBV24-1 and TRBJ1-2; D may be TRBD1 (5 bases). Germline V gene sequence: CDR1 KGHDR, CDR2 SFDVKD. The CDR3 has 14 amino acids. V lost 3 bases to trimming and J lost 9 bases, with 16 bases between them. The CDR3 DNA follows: TGTGCCACCAGTGATGGGTATTACGACAGCAGCTACACCTTC. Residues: CATSDGYYDSSYTF.

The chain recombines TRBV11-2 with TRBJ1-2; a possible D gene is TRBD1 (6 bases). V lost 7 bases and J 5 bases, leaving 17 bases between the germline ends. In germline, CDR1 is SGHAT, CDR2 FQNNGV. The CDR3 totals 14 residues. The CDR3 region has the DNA TGTGCCAGCAACCACAGGGACCTTCGGTATGGCTACACCTTC. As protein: CASNHRDLRYGYTF.

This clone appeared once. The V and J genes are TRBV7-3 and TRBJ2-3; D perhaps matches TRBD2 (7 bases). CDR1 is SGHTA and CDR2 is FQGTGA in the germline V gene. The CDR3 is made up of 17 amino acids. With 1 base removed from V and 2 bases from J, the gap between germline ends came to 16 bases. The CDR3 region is CASSLRAGGGHTDTQYF. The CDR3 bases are TGTGCCAGCAGCTTAAGGGCTGGCGGGGGACACACAGATACGCAGTATTTT.

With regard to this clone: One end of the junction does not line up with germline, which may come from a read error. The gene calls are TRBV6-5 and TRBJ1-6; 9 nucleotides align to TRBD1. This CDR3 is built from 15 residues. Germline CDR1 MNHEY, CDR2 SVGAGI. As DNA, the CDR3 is TGTGCCAGCAGTGACTCGGGACAGGGTATTTCACCCCTCCACTTT. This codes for CASSDSGQGISPLHF.

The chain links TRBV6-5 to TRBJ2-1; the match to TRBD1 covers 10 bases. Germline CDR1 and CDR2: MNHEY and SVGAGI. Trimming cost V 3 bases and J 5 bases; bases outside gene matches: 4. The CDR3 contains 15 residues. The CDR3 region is CASSYTGQGNNEQFF. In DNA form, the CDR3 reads TGTGCCAGCAGTTATACGGGACAGGGGAACAATGAGCAGTTCTTC.

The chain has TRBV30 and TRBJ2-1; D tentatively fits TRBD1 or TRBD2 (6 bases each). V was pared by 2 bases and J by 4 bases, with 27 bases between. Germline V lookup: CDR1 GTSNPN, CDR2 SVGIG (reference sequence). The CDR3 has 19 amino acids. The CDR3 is CAWSTGQGAYGGRYNEQFF. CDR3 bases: TGTGCCTGGAGTACAGGGCAGGGTGCATACGGGGGACGATACAATGAGCAGTTCTTC. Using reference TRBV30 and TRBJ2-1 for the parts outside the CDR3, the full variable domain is SQTIHQWPATLVQPVGSPLSLECTVEGTSNPNLYWYRQAAGRGLQLLFYSVGIGQISSEVPQNLSASRPQDRQFILSSKKLLLSDSGFYLCAWSTGQGAYGGRYNEQFFGPGTRLTVL.

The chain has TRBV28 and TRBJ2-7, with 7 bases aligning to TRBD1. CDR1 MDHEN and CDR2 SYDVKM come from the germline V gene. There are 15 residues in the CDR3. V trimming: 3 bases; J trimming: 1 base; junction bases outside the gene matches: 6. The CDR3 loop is CASSFVVGQSYEQYF. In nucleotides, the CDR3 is TGTGCCAGCAGTTTTGTCGTGGGACAGTCCTACGAGCAGTACTTC.

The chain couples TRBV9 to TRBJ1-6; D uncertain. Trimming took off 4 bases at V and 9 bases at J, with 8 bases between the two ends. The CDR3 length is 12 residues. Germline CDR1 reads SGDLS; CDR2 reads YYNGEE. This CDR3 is CASSPGGSPLHF. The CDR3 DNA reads TGTGCCAGCAGCCCCGGCGGTTCACCCCTCCACTTT. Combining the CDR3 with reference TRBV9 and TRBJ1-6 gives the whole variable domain DSGVTQTPKHLITATGQRVTLRCSPRSGDLSVYWYQQSLDQGLQFLIQYYNGEERAKGNILERFSAQQFPDLHSELNLSSLELGDSALYFCASSPGGSPLHFGNGTRLTVT.

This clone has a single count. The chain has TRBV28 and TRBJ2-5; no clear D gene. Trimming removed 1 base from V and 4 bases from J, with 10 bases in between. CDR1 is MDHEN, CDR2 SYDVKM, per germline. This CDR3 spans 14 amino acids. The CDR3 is CASSLFGLSETQYF. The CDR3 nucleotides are TGTGCCAGCAGTTTATTCGGGCTGTCAGAGACCCAGTACTTC.